These 11 T cell receptor beta chains originate from one sample sequenced in a study of T cell repertoires in cytomegalovirus infection. TCRdb passed the reads through MiXCR, listing each CDR3 protein once. The sample includes around 89,000 distinct CDR3 sequences, 25% to 30% seen only once; the top ten take over 60%. These receptors' antigens are unknown. Source: CD8+ T cells from cultured PBMCs, taken from culture after CMV antigen stimulation. The receptors shown here come from a human donor in good health (CMV status not recorded). Some clones in this sample may be carry-over from other donors' samples.

The table lists this clonotype with many counts. The chain carries TRBV7-2 and TRBJ2-7; 11 nucleotides align to TRBD1. The CDR3 covers 15 residues. Losses at the gene ends were 5 bases for V and 0 bases for J; bases not matched to a gene: 3. In germline, CDR1 is SGHTA, CDR2 FQGNSA. The CDR3 reads CASSRDRGASYEQYF. The CDR3 region has the DNA TGTGCCAGCAGCCGGGACAGGGGGGCCTCCTACGAGCAGTACTTC.

This clonotype has more than one count but fewer than ten. V and J are TRBV7-9 and TRBJ2-7; D assignment may be TRBD1 or TRBD2 (7 bases each). Germline loops: CDR1 SEHNR, CDR2 FQNEAQ (reference sequence). V was pared by 4 bases and J by 1 base, with 17 bases between. CDR3 length: 16 amino acids. This chain's CDR3 is CASSSPQGGGSYEQYF. The CDR3 DNA sequence: TGTGCCAGCAGCTCCCCCCAGGGGGGGGGTTCCTACGAGCAGTACTTC.

The chain recombines TRBV12-3 or TRBV12-4 with TRBJ2-1, with D unresolved. This CDR3 is 12 amino acids long. The V end was cut by 2 bases, the J end by 6 bases, with 5 bases between. The CDR3 DNA reads TGTGCCAGCAGTTTAACCTTCAATGAGCAGTTCTTC. Its protein is CASSLTFNEQFF.

About this clonotype itself: This may stem from a read error, because a much larger clone lies one nucleotide away. The J gene is TRBJ1-6, the V gene TRBV27; 7 bases match TRBD1. Germline CDR1 reads MNHEY; CDR2 reads SMNVEV (reference sequence). The trim removed 0 bases at V and 13 bases at J, leaving 9 bases unmatched. The CDR3 has 15 amino acids. The CDR3 is CASSLSDWRGLPLHF. The CDR3, as DNA: TGTGCCAGCAGTTTATCGGATTGGAGGGGGCTCCCCCTCCACTTT.

The CDR3 is CASSYGGVYTDTQYF. The CDR3 DNA reads as TGTGCCAGCAGCTATGGCGGAGTATACACAGATACGCAGTATTTT. V and J are TRBV11-3 and TRBJ2-3, with no clear D. Germline-derived CDR1 and CDR2 are SGHNT and YENEEA. CDR3 size: 15 residues. Trimming pared 4 bases from V and 2 bases from J, leaving 13 bases between.

In this sample, this clonotype turned up a few times. The chain combines TRBV27 with TRBJ1-4; D is perhaps TRBD1 (5 bases). CDR3 length: 15 amino acids. The germline CDR1 and CDR2 sequences are MNHEY and SMNVEV (reference sequence). V shed 0 bases and J shed 8 bases, with 13 bases lying between them. CDR3 DNA sequence: TGTGCCAGCAGTTTATCGACGGGGGGTGGGGAAAAACTGTTTTTT. Translation: CASSLSTGGGEKLFF. The variable domain in full, with the rest retrieved from reference TRBV27 and TRBJ1-4, is EAQVTQNPRYLITVTGKKLTVTCSQNMNHEYMSWYRQDPGLGLRQIYYSMNVEVTDKGDVPEGYKVSRKEKRNFPLILESPSPNQTSLYFCASSLSTGGGEKLFFGSGTQLSVL.

Comments on this clonotype: Since a much larger clone is just one base distant, this may be a read error. The CDR3 spells CSARGTGYNSPPHF. CDR3 sequence (DNA): TGCAGTGCGCGCGGGACAGGGTATAATTCACCCCCCCACTTT. This chain joins TRBV20-1 and TRBJ1-6; 9 bases fit TRBD1. The CDR3 is 14 amino acids. Germline V CDR1 and CDR2: DFQATT, SNEGSKA (reference sequence).

The rearrangement uses TRBV7-9 and TRBJ1-1, with D perhaps matching TRBD1 (6 bases). The length of the CDR3 is 15 residues. V shed 5 bases and J shed 0 bases, with 13 bases lying between them. Germline-derived CDR1 and CDR2 are SEHNR and FQNEAQ (reference sequence). The CDR3 sequence is CASSPGQTMNTEAFF. In DNA, the CDR3 is TGTGCCAGCAGCCCAGGACAGACCATGAACACTGAAGCTTTCTTT.

The chain has TRBV6-2 or TRBV6-3 and TRBJ2-7; D ambiguous. This CDR3 is built from 14 residues. With 2 bases removed from V and 2 bases from J, the gap between germline ends came to 10 bases. Germline assignment: CDR1 MNHEY and CDR2 SVGEGT. For the CDR3, the DNA is TGTGCCAGCAGTTACCTGGTGGACCCCTACGAGCAGTACTTC. Protein: CASSYLVDPYEQYF.

V and J are TRBV7-2 and TRBJ2-1; D gene ambiguous. The CDR3 totals 15 residues. Between the trimmed V and J ends, which lost 2 bases and 0 bases, there was a span of 8 bases. Germline CDR1 and CDR2: SGHTA and FQGNSA. CDR3 bases: TGTGCCAGCAGCTTAAGCCAGAGCTCCTACAATGAGCAGTTCTTC. It is translated as CASSLSQSSYNEQFF.

The table lists this clonotype with a few counts. The chain couples TRBV7-9 to TRBJ2-7, with 7 bases that match TRBD1. This CDR3 is built from 17 residues. After removal of 4 bases from V and 0 bases from J, the junction contained 12 bases not matched to a gene. Germline CDR1 SEHNR, CDR2 FQNEAQ (reference sequence). Written as DNA, the CDR3 is TGTGCCAGCAGCTCCTCGGACAGGACGATCCTCTCCTACGAGCAGTACTTC. Translated: CASSSSDRTILSYEQYF.